This T cell receptor (beta chain) was retrieved from a study of shared clonotypes between healthy human individuals. The naive CD8 subset, CD45RO-negative cells positively selected for CCR7, excluded terminally differentiated effector memory CD45RA+ cells. Deep was the level at which the assay was run. Using immunoSEQ multiplex PCR, the repertoire was profiled, and TCRdb retains in-frame clones only, with some absent. The sample records about 580,000 clones, roughly 98% being singletons. The CDR3 has 19 residues. Looked up from germline, CDR1 is SEHNR and CDR2 is FQNEAQ (reference sequence). V lost 4 bases to trimming and J lost 2 bases; unmatched junction nucleotides: 18.

The chain couples TRBV7-9 to TRBJ2-7, with 9 nucleotides matching TRBD2. The receptor's source is a young man in good health. The sample taken for sequencing was naive CD8+ T cells sorted from blood. The CDR3 region is CASSSTSGLSDWVAYEQYF. As DNA, the CDR3 is TGTGCCAGCAGCTCTACTAGCGGGCTTTCAGACTGGGTGGCCTACGAGCAGTACTTC.